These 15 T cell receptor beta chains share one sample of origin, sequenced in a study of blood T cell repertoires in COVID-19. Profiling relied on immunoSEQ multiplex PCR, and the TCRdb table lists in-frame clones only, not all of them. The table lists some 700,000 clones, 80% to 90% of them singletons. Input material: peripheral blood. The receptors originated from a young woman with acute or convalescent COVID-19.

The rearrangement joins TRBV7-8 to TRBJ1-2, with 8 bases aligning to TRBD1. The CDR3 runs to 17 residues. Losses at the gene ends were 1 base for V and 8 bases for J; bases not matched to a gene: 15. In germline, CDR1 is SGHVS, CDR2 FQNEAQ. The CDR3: CASSLVDREEAMGGYTF. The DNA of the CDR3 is TGTGCCAGCAGCTTAGTGGACAGGGAGGAGGCCATGGGAGGCTACACCTTC.

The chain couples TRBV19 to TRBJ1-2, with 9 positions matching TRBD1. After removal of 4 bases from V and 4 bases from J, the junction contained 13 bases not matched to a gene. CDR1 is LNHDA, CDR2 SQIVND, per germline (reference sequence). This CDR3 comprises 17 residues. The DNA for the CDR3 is TGTGCCAGTAGTACCCGCCGGGACAGGGACCTTCGCTATGGCTACACCTTC. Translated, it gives CASSTRRDRDLRYGYTF.

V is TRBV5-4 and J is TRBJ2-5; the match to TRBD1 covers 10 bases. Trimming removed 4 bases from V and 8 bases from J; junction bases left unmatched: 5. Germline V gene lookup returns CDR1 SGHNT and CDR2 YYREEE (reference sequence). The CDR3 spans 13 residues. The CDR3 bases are TGTGCCAGCAGCATCGGGACAGGGGCTACCCAGTACTTC. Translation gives CASSIGTGATQYF.

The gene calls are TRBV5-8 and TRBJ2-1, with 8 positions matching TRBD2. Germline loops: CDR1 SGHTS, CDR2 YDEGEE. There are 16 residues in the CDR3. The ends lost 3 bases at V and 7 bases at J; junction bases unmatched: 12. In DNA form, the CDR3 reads TGTGCCAGCAGCTGGGGGCAGCGGGGGACTCCAAATGAGCAGTTCTTC. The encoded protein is CASSWGQRGTPNEQFF.

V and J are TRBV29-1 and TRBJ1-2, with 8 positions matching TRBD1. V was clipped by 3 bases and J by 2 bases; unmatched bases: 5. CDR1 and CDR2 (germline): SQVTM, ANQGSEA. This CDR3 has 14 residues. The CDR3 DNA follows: TGCAGCGTTGAGTCGACAGGGGTGAACTATGGCTACACCTTC. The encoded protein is CSVESTGVNYGYTF. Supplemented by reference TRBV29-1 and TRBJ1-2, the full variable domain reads SAVISQKPSRDICQRGTSLTIQCQVDSQVTMMFWYRQQPGQSLTLIATANQGSEATYESGFVIDKFPISRPNLTFSTLTVSNMSPEDSSIYLCSVESTGVNYGYTFGSGTRLTVV.

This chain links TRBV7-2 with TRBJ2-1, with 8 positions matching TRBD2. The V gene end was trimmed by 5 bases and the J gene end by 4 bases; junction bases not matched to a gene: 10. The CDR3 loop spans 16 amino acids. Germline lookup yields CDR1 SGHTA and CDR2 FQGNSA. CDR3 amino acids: CASSPRAGGLYNEQFF. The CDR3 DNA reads TGTGCCAGCAGCCCCCGTGCGGGGGGACTTTACAATGAGCAGTTCTTC.

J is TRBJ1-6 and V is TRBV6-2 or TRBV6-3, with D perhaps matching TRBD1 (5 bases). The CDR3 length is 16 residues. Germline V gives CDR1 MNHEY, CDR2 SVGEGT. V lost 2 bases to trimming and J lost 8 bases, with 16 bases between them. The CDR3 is CASSYGGDFVDSPLHF. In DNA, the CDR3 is TGTGCCAGCAGTTACGGAGGGGATTTCGTCGATTCACCCCTCCACTTT.

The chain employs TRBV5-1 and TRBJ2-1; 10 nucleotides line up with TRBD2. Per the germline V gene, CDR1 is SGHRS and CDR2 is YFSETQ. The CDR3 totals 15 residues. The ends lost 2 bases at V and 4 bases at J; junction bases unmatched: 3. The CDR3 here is CASSFLAGEYNEQFF. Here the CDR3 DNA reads TGCGCCAGCAGCTTCCTAGCGGGGGAGTACAATGAGCAGTTCTTC.

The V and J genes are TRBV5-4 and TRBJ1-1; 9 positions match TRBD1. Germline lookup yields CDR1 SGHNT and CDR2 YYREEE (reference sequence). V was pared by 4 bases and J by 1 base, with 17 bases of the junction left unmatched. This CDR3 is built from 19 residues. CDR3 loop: CASSPKPSGTGIRNTEAFF. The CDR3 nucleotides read TGTGCCAGCAGCCCGAAACCATCCGGGACAGGGATCCGGAACACTGAAGCTTTCTTT. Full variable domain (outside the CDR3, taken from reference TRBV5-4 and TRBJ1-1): ETGVTQSPTHLIKTRGQQVTLRCSSQSGHNTVSWYQQALGQGPQFIFQYYREEENGRGNFPPRFSGLQFPNYSSELNVNALELDDSALYLCASSPKPSGTGIRNTEAFFGQGTRLTVV.

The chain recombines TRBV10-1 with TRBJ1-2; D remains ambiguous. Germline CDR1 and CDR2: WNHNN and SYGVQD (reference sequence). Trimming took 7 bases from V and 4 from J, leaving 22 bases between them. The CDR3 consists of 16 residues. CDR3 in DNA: TGCGCCAGCACCGGAAAGGAGGATACTACTCCCTATGGCTACACCTTC. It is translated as CASTGKEDTTPYGYTF.

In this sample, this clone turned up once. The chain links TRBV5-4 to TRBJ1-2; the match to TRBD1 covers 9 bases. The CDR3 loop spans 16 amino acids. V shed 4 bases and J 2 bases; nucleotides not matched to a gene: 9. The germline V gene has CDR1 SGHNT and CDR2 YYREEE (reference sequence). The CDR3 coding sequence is TGTGCCAGCAGCCAGGACCCCACAGGGGGCAACTATGGCTACACCTTC. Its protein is CASSQDPTGGNYGYTF.

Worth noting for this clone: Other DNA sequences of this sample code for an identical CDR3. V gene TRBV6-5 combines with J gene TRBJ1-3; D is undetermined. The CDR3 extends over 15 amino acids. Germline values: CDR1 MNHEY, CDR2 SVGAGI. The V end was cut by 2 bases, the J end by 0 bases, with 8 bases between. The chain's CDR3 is CASSYREGSGNTIYF. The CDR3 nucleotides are TGTGCCAGCAGTTACAGGGAGGGCTCTGGAAACACCATATATTTT.

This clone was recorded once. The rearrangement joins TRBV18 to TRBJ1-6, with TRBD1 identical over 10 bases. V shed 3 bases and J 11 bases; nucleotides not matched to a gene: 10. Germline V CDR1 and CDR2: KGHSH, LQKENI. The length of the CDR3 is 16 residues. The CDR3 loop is CASSPPTGQGLPPLHF. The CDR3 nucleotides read TGTGCCAGCTCACCCCCCACGGGACAGGGGCTGCCACCCCTCCACTTT.

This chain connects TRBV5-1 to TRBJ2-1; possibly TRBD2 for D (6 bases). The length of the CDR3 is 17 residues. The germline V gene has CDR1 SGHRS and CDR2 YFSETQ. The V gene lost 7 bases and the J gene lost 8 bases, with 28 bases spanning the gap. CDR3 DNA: TGCGCCAGCGCCGACTTTATTGCGGGGCACGTTCCCCATGAGCAGTTCTTC. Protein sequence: CASADFIAGHVPHEQFF. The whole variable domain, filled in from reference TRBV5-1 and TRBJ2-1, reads KAGVTQTPRYLIKTRGQQVTLSCSPISGHRSVSWYQQTPGQGLQFLFEYFSETQRNKGNFPGRFSGRQFSNSRSEMNVSTLELGDSALYLCASADFIAGHVPHEQFFGPGTRLTVL.

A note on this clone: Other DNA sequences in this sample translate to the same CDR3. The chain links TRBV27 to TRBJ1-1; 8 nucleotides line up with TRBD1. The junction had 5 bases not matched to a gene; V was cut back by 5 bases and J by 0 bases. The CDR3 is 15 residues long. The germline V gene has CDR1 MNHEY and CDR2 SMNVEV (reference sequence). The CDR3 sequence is CASSPRTGMNTEAFF. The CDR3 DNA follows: TGTGCCAGCAGTCCGAGGACAGGGATGAACACTGAAGCTTTCTTT.